These 17 T cell receptor beta chains came from one sample sequenced in a study of blood T cell repertoires in COVID-19. Method: immunoSEQ multiplex PCR; TCRdb's copy keeps in-frame clones and lacks some. The sample lists 200,000 to 300,000 clones; 70% to 90% were seen once. The specimen was PBMCs or T cells enriched from blood (not recorded which). These receptor sequences come from a woman in her 50s with acute COVID-19.

The V gene is TRBV5-1, the J gene TRBJ1-5, with 7 positions matching TRBD1. The CDR3 loop spans 15 amino acids. The V gene end was trimmed by 4 bases and the J gene end by 0 bases; junction bases not matched to a gene: 4. Looked up from germline, CDR1 is SGHRS and CDR2 is YFSETQ. The CDR3 nucleotides read TGCGCCAGCAGCAGGGACAGCTTTAGCAATCAGCCCCAGCATTTT. As protein: CASSRDSFSNQPQHF.

This chain uses TRBV5-1 with TRBJ2-1; 8 positions match TRBD1. The CDR3 runs 14 residues. J lost 6 bases, V lost 9 bases, and 11 bases had no gene match. Germline V gives CDR1 SGHRS, CDR2 YFSETQ. CDR3 amino acids: CATSSTDRGNEQFF. DNA for the CDR3: TGCGCCACCTCTTCTACTGACAGGGGCAATGAGCAGTTCTTC. Using reference TRBV5-1 and TRBJ2-1 for the parts outside the CDR3, the full variable domain is KAGVTQTPRYLIKTRGQQVTLSCSPISGHRSVSWYQQTPGQGLQFLFEYFSETQRNKGNFPGRFSGRQFSNSRSEMNVSTLELGDSALYLCATSSTDRGNEQFFGPGTRLTVL.

The chain carries TRBV5-1 and TRBJ1-4; D unclear. The V gene's germline CDR1 is SGHRS and CDR2 YFSETQ. The CDR3 is 17 amino acids. V was shortened by 0 bases and J by 0 bases, with 12 bases between the two germline ends. CDR3 nucleotide sequence: TGCGCCAGCAGCTTGGCCTGGAAACAGTCAACTAATGAAAAACTGTTTTTT. It yields the protein CASSLAWKQSTNEKLFF.

A single count supports this clone. The chain uses TRBV2 and TRBJ2-7; tentative D call: TRBD2 (6 bases). Germline V gene lookup returns CDR1 SNHLY and CDR2 FYNNEI. Between the trimmed V and J ends, which lost 5 bases and 4 bases, there was a span of 9 bases. CDR3 length: 12 amino acids. In nucleotides, the CDR3 is TGTGCCAGCAGTCTGCGGGGTTACGAGCAGTACTTC. Amino acids: CASSLRGYEQYF.

This clone came up a few times. This rearrangement joins TRBV13 to TRBJ1-6; D possibly corresponds to TRBD1 (5 bases). Trimming stripped 0 bases from V and 4 bases from J, with 7 bases between. This CDR3 comprises 15 residues. The germline V gene encodes CDR1 PRHDT and CDR2 FYEKMQ (reference sequence). CDR3 sequence reads: CASSLGRAYNSPLHF. CDR3 bases: TGTGCCAGCAGCTTAGGCAGGGCATATAATTCACCCCTCCACTTT.

This chain connects TRBV7-8 to TRBJ1-4, with TRBD1 matching over 7 bases. The trim removed 5 bases at V and 3 bases at J, leaving 15 bases unmatched. Germline V CDR1 and CDR2: SGHVS, FQNEAQ. This CDR3 contains 18 residues. In DNA form, the CDR3 reads TGTGCCAGCAGCCCACGATTGGAAATGACAGGGCCTAATGAAAAACTGTTTTTT. As protein: CASSPRLEMTGPNEKLFF.

This clone was seen only a few times. This chain joins TRBV5-4 and TRBJ2-1, with D perhaps TRBD2 (6 bases). The CDR3 is made up of 14 amino acids. V lost 4 bases and J lost 3, with 11 bases in between. Germline lookup yields CDR1 SGHNT and CDR2 YYREEE (reference sequence). The CDR3: CASSPGGLYNEQFF. For the CDR3, the DNA is TGTGCCAGCAGCCCCGGGGGACTCTACAATGAGCAGTTCTTC.

The rearrangement links TRBV19 to TRBJ1-2; TRBD1 matches 8 bases. From germline, CDR1 is LNHDA and CDR2 SQIVND (reference sequence). The junction had 8 bases not matched to a gene; V was cut back by 1 base and J by 7 bases. The length of the CDR3 is 15 residues. The CDR3 sequence is CASSIATTGVGGYTF. DNA for the CDR3: TGTGCCAGTAGTATAGCTACGACAGGGGTAGGTGGCTACACCTTC.

The V and J genes are TRBV2 and TRBJ2-5; the match to TRBD2 covers 9 bases. V shed 2 bases, J shed 5 bases, and the junction held 12 bases outside the gene matches. The CDR3 extends over 17 amino acids. Germline V gene lookup returns CDR1 SNHLY and CDR2 FYNNEI. The CDR3 is CASSERRLAGLGETQYF. CDR3 coding DNA: TGTGCCAGCAGTGAAAGGCGTCTAGCGGGGCTCGGGGAGACCCAGTACTTC.

The V call is TRBV6-1, the J call TRBJ1-3, with D tentatively TRBD1 (5 bases). V was pared by 1 base and J by 0 bases, with 10 bases between. Germline V gives CDR1 MNHNS, CDR2 SASEGT. CDR3 size: 16 residues. For the CDR3, the DNA is TGTGCCAGCAGTGAAGGACAGACTTACTCTGGAAACACCATATATTTT. This translates into CASSEGQTYSGNTIYF.

The rearrangement joins TRBV9 to TRBJ1-5, with 7 bases aligning to TRBD1. Germline V gives CDR1 SGDLS, CDR2 YYNGEE. The CDR3 is made up of 17 amino acids. The junction had 12 bases not matched to a gene; V was cut back by 3 bases and J by 3 bases. The CDR3 reads CASSGPPAQGDNQPQHF. CDR3 coding DNA: TGTGCCAGCAGCGGACCCCCGGCCCAGGGGGACAATCAGCCCCAGCATTTT.

This clone showed up just once. The chain recombines TRBV9 with TRBJ1-4, with D maybe TRBD1 (5 bases). V shed 6 bases and J shed 8 bases, with 14 bases lying between them. Germline CDR1 SGDLS, CDR2 YYNGEE. CDR3 length: 13 amino acids. The CDR3 loop reads CASTGANSEKLFF. CDR3 DNA sequence: TGTGCCAGCACTGGGGCCAACTCGGAAAAACTGTTTTTT.

This clone was found a few times. The chain combines TRBV19 with TRBJ2-7; D is possibly TRBD1 (6 bases). V was pared by 5 bases and J by 2 bases, with 13 bases between. CDR1 is LNHDA and CDR2 is SQIVND in the germline V gene (reference sequence). This CDR3 comprises 14 residues. The CDR3 here is CASSGQPRPYEQYF. In nucleotides, the CDR3 is TGTGCCAGTAGTGGACAGCCCCGGCCCTACGAGCAGTACTTC. The whole variable domain, filled in from reference TRBV19 and TRBJ2-7, reads DGGITQSPKYLFRKEGQNVTLSCEQNLNHDAMYWYRQDPGQGLRLIYYSQIVNDFQKGDIAEGYSVSREKKESFPLTVTSAQKNPTAFYLCASSGQPRPYEQYFGPGTRLTVT.

V usage is TRBV7-9 and J usage is TRBJ1-4; D call uncertain. This CDR3 is built from 11 residues. Trimming pared 5 bases from V and 7 bases from J, leaving 5 bases between. Germline CDR1 SEHNR, CDR2 FQNEAQ (reference sequence). The CDR3 protein is CASSHGEKLFF. CDR3 DNA sequence: TGTGCCAGCAGCCACGGTGAAAAACTGTTTTTT.

CDR3 sequence: CASSPVGNRGFSEAFF. The DNA of the CDR3 is TGCGCCAGCAGCCCGGTCGGGAACAGGGGGTTCTCTGAAGCTTTCTTT. This chain uses TRBV4-1 with TRBJ1-1, with TRBD1 matching 8 bases. The CDR3 totals 16 residues. Looked up from germline, CDR1 is MGHRA and CDR2 is YSYEKL. Trimming took 4 bases from V and 6 from J; bases not matched to a gene: 13.

The rearrangement links TRBV7-6 to TRBJ2-7, with no clear D. V was clipped by 5 bases and J by 3 bases, with 14 bases between them. The CDR3 is 14 residues long. In germline, CDR1 is SGHVS, CDR2 FNYEAQ. The CDR3 spells CASSPIGRGYEQYF. The CDR3 nucleotides are TGTGCCAGCAGCCCTATAGGCAGAGGCTACGAGCAGTACTTC. Based on the CDR3 plus reference TRBV7-6 and TRBJ2-7, the full variable domain is GAGVSQSPRYKVTKRGQDVALRCDPISGHVSLYWYRQALGQGPEFLTYFNYEAQQDKSGLPNDRFSAERPEGSISTLTIQRTEQRDSAMYRCASSPIGRGYEQYFGPGTRLTVT.

J is TRBJ2-2 and V is TRBV7-9, with D possibly TRBD1 on 6 matching bases. V lost 0 bases, J lost 2 bases, and 13 bases lay in between. The CDR3 has 17 amino acids. The germline V gene encodes CDR1 SEHNR and CDR2 FQNEAQ (reference sequence). This CDR3 is CASSLAFAGANTGELFF. As DNA, the CDR3 is TGTGCCAGCAGCTTAGCGTTTGCAGGGGCAAACACCGGGGAGCTGTTTTTT.